This T cell receptor (beta chain) came from a study of blood T cell repertoires in COVID-19. Looking at the study overall: There were acute and convalescent COVID-19 samples, and they came from the United States, Italy and Spain. Nucleic acid was either cDNA or gDNA, and it came from T cells, B-cell-depleted T cells, or PBMCs.

There are 13 residues in the CDR3. Germline V gene data show CDR1 as MNHEY and CDR2 as SMNVEV (reference sequence). The ends were cut back, 4 bases at V and 7 bases at J, with 11 bases in the middle. Per the original methods: Amplification with reference gene primers provided the estimates of nucleated cell counts. TCRdb keeps only in-frame clones here, not all; method: immunoSEQ multiplex PCR. That table is the source of V, J and clone size, and D and trimming were worked out from the DNA. The repertoire holds fewer than 150,000 clones, with around 83% as singletons. The sequence came from a woman aged 80 or over with acute or convalescent COVID-19. V and J are TRBV27 and TRBJ2-4; D is perhaps TRBD2 (6 bases). The sequencing sample was made of peripheral blood. The CDR3 is CASSSGGMNIQYF. For the CDR3, the DNA is TGTGCCAGCAGTTCCGGGGGAATGAACATTCAGTACTTC.